Listed below are T cell receptor beta chains from one sample, sequenced in a study of T cell repertoires in cytomegalovirus infection. TCRdb reprocessed the reads with MiXCR, giving one entry per CDR3 protein. The sample has hundreds of thousands of distinct CDR3 sequences; 20% to 25% are singletons. Sample: CD8+ T cells from PBMCs. The receptor source for this set is a human donor in good health (CMV status not recorded). Some clones in this sample may be carry-over from other donors' samples. The CDR3 runs from the conserved cysteine through the conserved F or W. A D gene is named only where the DNA matches it firmly. Size tells how often a clone was seen (once, few, many) or the class of an expanded clone, and some rows leave it out.

TRBJ1-2,TRBV20-1,NA,NA,TGCAGTGCTAGAACCGGGGTTACCTATGGCTACACCTTC,CSARTGVTYGYTF
TRBJ2-3,TRBV5-1,NA,NA,TGCGCCAGCAGCTTGGAAGCGGCCAGCACAGATACGCAGTATTTT,CASSLEAASTDTQYF
TRBJ1-2,TRBV14,NA,NA,TGTGCCAGCAGCCAAGTAGGTCTGGGGACTAACTATGGCTACACCTTC,CASSQVGLGTNYGYTF
TRBJ2-3,TRBV6-2/TRBV6-3,TRBD1,NA,TGTGCCAGCAGTTACCCTCTGACAGGGCGACGCACAGATACGCAGTATTTT,CASSYPLTGRRTDTQYF
TRBJ1-3,TRBV28,NA,NA,TGTGCCAGCAGTTCGAGTTTAACGGGGGGAAACACCATATATTTT,CASSSSLTGGNTIYF
TRBJ2-3,TRBV15,NA,once,TGTGCCACCAGCAGAGTCTCAGATACGCAGTATTTT,CATSRVSDTQYF
TRBJ2-1,TRBV7-9,NA,many,TGTGCCAGCAGCTTCGCTAATACACAGGGAAGTGTTCGAGTTGGGGACTACAATGAGCAGTTCTTC,CASSFANTQGSVRVGDYNEQFF
TRBJ1-5,TRBV7-3,NA,NA,TGTGCCAACAGCATATCGGAGGGACACCGAAATCAGCCCCAGCATTTT,CANSISEGHRNQPQHF
TRBJ2-1,TRBV27,NA,NA,TGTGCCAGCAGGGCCCTCCCCTTGGATTACAATGAGCAGTTCTTC,CASRALPLDYNEQFF
TRBJ2-1,TRBV27,NA,NA,TGTGCCAGCAGTCCTGAGACAGGAACCTACAATGAGCAGTTCTTC,CASSPETGTYNEQFF
TRBJ2-3,TRBV2,NA,few,TGTGTGCGGTCCTCCGCCGATACGCAGTATTTT,CVRSSADTQYF
TRBJ1-2,TRBV6-2/TRBV6-3,NA,NA,TGTGCCAGCAGTCAGGGACCCTACTATGGCTACACCTTC,CASSQGPYYGYTF
TRBJ2-5,TRBV10-3,NA,few,TGTGCCATCTGGACTCCGGAGGGGACCCAGTACTTC,CAIWTPEGTQYF
TRBJ2-1,TRBV9,NA,NA,TGTGCCAGCAGCGGCGCCCGCCCCCGCTTC,CASSGARPRF
TRBJ1-2,TRBV6-2/TRBV6-3,TRBD1,NA,TGTGCCAGCAGTTACCCCGGGACAGACGATGGCTACACCTTC,CASSYPGTDDGYTF
TRBJ1-3,TRBV27,NA,few,TGTGCCAGCAGCAGAGGGGGGGGCTCTGGAAACACCATATATTTT,CASSRGGGSGNTIYF
TRBJ2-1,TRBV4-2,TRBD2,few,TGTGCCAGCAGCCAAGTAAGCGGGGGGGCCTATGAGCAGTTCTTC,CASSQVSGGAYEQFF
TRBJ2-3,TRBV7-8,TRBD2,many,TGTGCCAGCAGCCCCCTCGGGGGGGAATTCACAGATACGCAGTATTTT,CASSPLGGEFTDTQYF
TRBJ1-3,TRBV7-6,NA,many,TGTGCCAGCAGCTCAGGGTCTTCTGGAAACACCATATATTTT,CASSSGSSGNTIYF
TRBJ2-1,TRBV2,NA,NA,TGTGCCAGTTTTTCATACAATGAGCAGTTCTTC,CASFSYNEQFF
TRBJ1-5,TRBV12-3/TRBV12-4,NA,many,TGTGCCAGCACCGAGGATAGCAATCAGCCCCAGCATTTT,CASTEDSNQPQHF
TRBJ2-1,TRBV12-3/TRBV12-4,NA,NA,TGTGCCAGCACCCGGACGTTTACTAGGGATGAGCAGTTCTTC,CASTRTFTRDEQFF
TRBJ2-2,TRBV7-6,NA,many,TGTGCCAGCAGCTTAGAGTACAGGGCCACCGGGGAGCTGTTTTTT,CASSLEYRATGELFF
TRBJ2-1,TRBV28,NA,few,TGTGCCAGCAGTGTCGGGGAACCCTACAATGAGCAGTTCTTC,CASSVGEPYNEQFF
TRBJ2-7,TRBV12-3/TRBV12-4,NA,NA,TGTGCCAGCAGTCCTCGACAGGACTCATCCTACGAGCAGTACTTC,CASSPRQDSSYEQYF
TRBJ1-1,TRBV6-6,TRBD1,NA,TGTGCCAACAGTCCTCCGGGACAGGAAAGCCCTGAAGCTTTCTTT,CANSPPGQESPEAFF
TRBJ1-1,TRBV12-3/TRBV12-4,NA,many,TGTGCCAGTCAGTGGAACACTGAAGCTTTCTTT,CASQWNTEAFF
TRBJ1-4,TRBV4-3,NA,NA,TGCGCCAGCAGCTCACATGGTTCTAATGAAAAACTGTTTTTT,CASSSHGSNEKLFF
TRBJ2-1,TRBV14,NA,NA,TGTGCCAGCAGCCAAGATCTTGGGGGGGCTATCGACAATGAGCAGTTCTTC,CASSQDLGGAIDNEQFF
TRBJ1-2,TRBV27,NA,few,TGTGCCAGCACCCCAGGGGCGAACTATGGCTACACCTTC,CASTPGANYGYTF
TRBJ2-3,TRBV9,TRBD1,few,TGTGCCAGCAGCGTAGGAGGGACAGCCACAGATACGCAGTATTTT,CASSVGGTATDTQYF
TRBJ2-1,TRBV7-8,TRBD2,many,TGTGCCAGCAGCTTAGTAGCCTCCACTAGCGGGGGGCCCGATGAACAGTTCTTC,CASSLVASTSGGPDEQFF
TRBJ2-1,TRBV2,NA,few,TGTGCCAGCATTAGGGATGAGCAGTTCTTC,CASIRDEQFF
TRBJ1-2,TRBV11-3,NA,NA,TGTGCCAGCAGCTCCGGGGGGGACTATGGCTACACCTTC,CASSSGGDYGYTF
TRBJ2-2,TRBV12-3/TRBV12-4,TRBD2,few,TGTGCCAGCAGTCGACTAGCGGGGGGGCCTAACACCGGGGAGCTGTTTTTT,CASSRLAGGPNTGELFF
TRBJ1-5,TRBV6-2/TRBV6-3,TRBD1,NA,TGTGCCAGCACTATGGGACAGGGGAGCAATCAGCCCCAGCATTTT,CASTMGQGSNQPQHF
TRBJ2-1,TRBV12-3/TRBV12-4,TRBD2,many,TGTGCCAGCAGCTCCCTTACTAGCGGGTGGTACAATGAGCAGTTCTTC,CASSSLTSGWYNEQFF